These T cell receptor beta chains were read from a single sample in a study of T cell clones after liver transplantation. Profiled with immunoSEQ multiplex PCR; TCRdb holds only in-frame clones, not every one. The sample lists roughly 120,000 clones; less than 95% were seen once. The specimen was CD4+ T cells from blood, collected 12 months after liver transplant. These TCRs come from a human patient who received a liver transplant. Some T cells may be graft donor cells. Each CDR3 is given with its conserved first and last residue. The D gene is left open where the match is weak. Only part of the rows carry a size: once, few, many, or a class if the clone is expanded.

TRBD2 | TRBJ2-5 | TRBV11-3 | - | CASSWASGRVDGETQYF | TGTGCCAGCAGCTGGGCTAGCGGGAGGGTAGATGGAGAGACCCAGTACTTC
TRBD1 | TRBJ1-5 | TRBV2 | - | CASRARTGSNQPQHF | TGTGCCAGCAGGGCCCGGACAGGCAGCAATCAGCCCCAGCATTTT
TRBD2 | TRBJ2-5 | TRBV11-3 | - | CASSPPGGGQETQYF | TGTGCCAGCAGCCCCCCCGGCGGGGGCCAAGAGACCCAGTACTTC
TRBD1 | TRBJ1-3 | TRBV2 | - | CASSGQGGNTIYF | TGTGCCAGCAGCGGACAGGGAGGGAACACCATATATTTT
- | TRBJ2-2 | TRBV7-3 | - | CASSLTLGTGELFF | TGTGCCAGCAGCTTAACGTTGGGTACCGGGGAGCTGTTTTTT
TRBD1 | TRBJ1-4 | TRBV5-4 | - | CASSLGGLSEKLFF | TGTGCCAGCAGCTTAGGGGGCTTAAGCGAAAAACTGTTTTTT
- | TRBJ2-7 | TRBV6-1 | - | CASRTRPNSYEQYF | TGTGCCAGCAGGACAAGACCCAACTCCTACGAGCAGTACTTC
TRBD2 | TRBJ2-6 | TRBV2 | - | CASREKSGGVAGANVLTF | TGTGCCAGCAGGGAAAAAAGCGGGGGAGTAGCTGGGGCCAACGTCCTGACTTTC
- | TRBJ2-7 | TRBV27 | - | CASSLWGRPYEQYF | TGTGCCAGCAGTTTATGGGGGAGGCCCTACGAGCAGTACTTC
TRBD1 | TRBJ1-1 | TRBV29-1 | - | CSARDRVRTEAFF | TGCAGCGCCCGAGACAGGGTGCGAACTGAAGCTTTCTTT
- | TRBJ2-2 | TRBV5-1 | - | CASSLSTGGELFF | TGCGCCAGCAGCTTGTCAACCGGGGGGGAGCTGTTTTTT
- | TRBJ1-1 | TRBV18 | - | CASAPGRGAFF | TGTGCCAGCGCTCCGGGACGAGGGGCTTTCTTT
TRBD2 | TRBJ2-3 | TRBV9 | - | CASSISGRDTDTQYF | TGTGCCAGCAGTATTAGCGGGAGAGACACAGATACGCAGTATTTT
- | TRBJ2-1 | TRBV9 | - | CASSVGGLSSSYNEQFF | TGTGCCAGCAGCGTAGGAGGTTTGAGTAGCTCCTACAATGAGCAGTTCTTC
- | TRBJ2-1 | TRBV27 | - | CASSFTIRLGGSYNEQFF | TGTGCCAGCAGTTTCACCATCCGACTAGGGGGGTCCTACAATGAGCAGTTCTTC
- | TRBJ1-1 | TRBV7-2 | - | CASSLVTFRAFF | TGTGCCAGCAGCTTAGTGACCTTCCGTGCTTTCTTT
- | TRBJ2-7 | TRBV10-1 | - | CASSKDSYEQYF | TGCGCCAGCAGTAAAGACAGTTACGAGCAGTACTTC
- | TRBJ2-5 | TRBV5-1 | - | CASSLAGAEGQETQYF | TGCGCCAGCAGCTTGGCCGGAGCGGAAGGCCAAGAGACCCAGTACTTC
- | TRBJ1-1 | TRBV18 | - | CASSPPGNTEAFF | TGTGCCAGCTCACCCCCGGGGAACACTGAAGCTTTCTTT
- | TRBJ2-7 | TRBV6-6 | - | CASSWTGEQYF | TGTGCCAGCAGTTGGACGGGCGAGCAGTACTTC
TRBD2 | TRBJ2-5 | TRBV5-4 | - | CASSGRASGSRETQYF | TGTGCCAGCAGCGGGAGGGCTAGCGGGAGTCGAGAGACCCAGTACTTC
- | TRBJ1-5 | TRBV6-1 | - | CASSPSDYQPQHF | TGTGCCAGCAGCCCCAGCGATTATCAGCCCCAGCATTTT
- | TRBJ1-1 | TRBV11-3 | - | CASSREPGFTEAFF | TGTGCCAGCAGCCGGGAGCCAGGGTTCACTGAAGCTTTCTTT
- | TRBJ1-2 | TRBV11-3 | - | CASSLDRGGDYGYTF | TGTGCCAGCAGCTTAGATCGCGGAGGGGACTATGGCTACACCTTC
- | TRBJ1-5 | TRBV5-5 | - | CASSLSGSNYQPQHF | TGTGCCAGCAGCTTGTCGGGTTCTAATTATCAGCCCCAGCATTTT
- | TRBJ1-1 | TRBV6-5 | - | CASSYSKNTEAFF | TGTGCCAGCAGTTACTCGAAAAACACTGAAGCTTTCTTT
- | TRBJ1-1 | TRBV6-1 | - | CASFQNTEAFF | TGTGCCAGCTTTCAGAACACTGAAGCTTTCTTT
- | TRBJ1-3 | TRBV5-1 | - | CASSLGTGTSGNTIYF | TGCGCCAGCAGCTTGGGGACGGGTACCTCTGGAAACACCATATATTTT
- | TRBJ1-4 | TRBV30 | once | CAWKRALNEKLFF | TGTGCCTGGAAAAGGGCGTTAAATGAAAAACTGTTTTTT
- | TRBJ2-1 | TRBV4-1 | - | CASSQEASAPNGQFF | TGCGCCAGCAGCCAAGAGGCCAGCGCCCCCAATGGGCAGTTCTTC
- | TRBJ2-7 | TRBV28 | - | CASRFSGGERSYEQYF | TGTGCCAGCAGGTTCTCAGGAGGAGAGAGGTCCTACGAGCAGTACTTC
- | TRBJ1-1 | TRBV5-1 | once | CASSLARQAGTEAFF | TGCGCCAGCAGCTTGGCTCGGCAGGCGGGCACTGAAGCTTTCTTT
- | TRBJ1-1 | TRBV30 | few | CAWSVRSVREYTEAFF | TGTGCCTGGAGTGTTAGGTCAGTCAGGGAATACACTGAAGCTTTCTTT
- | TRBJ2-3 | TRBV10-3 | - | CAISGSTTSTDTQYF | TGTGCCATCAGTGGGTCAACAACTAGCACAGATACGCAGTATTTT
- | TRBJ1-2 | TRBV29-1 | - | CSVEARGRTEVFGSGYTF | TGCAGCGTTGAGGCAAGGGGCAGGACGGAGGTGTTTGGTTCTGGCTACACCTTC
TRBD1 | TRBJ1-5 | TRBV10-3 | - | CAIRAGTGANQPQHF | TGTGCCATCAGAGCCGGGACAGGGGCCAATCAGCCCCAGCATTTT
TRBD2 | TRBJ2-1 | TRBV5-1 | - | CASSNPPGTTTRGYNEQFF | TGCGCCAGCAGCAACCCGCCAGGGACTACCACACGCGGCTACAATGAGCAGTTCTTC
TRBD2 | TRBJ2-3 | TRBV9 | - | CASGQPAGGGTDTQYF | TGTGCCAGCGGACAACCAGCGGGAGGGGGCACAGATACGCAGTATTTT
- | TRBJ2-7 | TRBV28 | - | CASSSYGAAYSYEQYF | TGTGCCAGCAGTTCTTATGGGGCGGCGTACTCCTACGAGCAGTACTTC
TRBD2 | TRBJ2-3 | TRBV28 | - | CATESGSGDTQYF | TGTGCCACGGAAAGCGGGAGTGGAGATACGCAGTATTTT